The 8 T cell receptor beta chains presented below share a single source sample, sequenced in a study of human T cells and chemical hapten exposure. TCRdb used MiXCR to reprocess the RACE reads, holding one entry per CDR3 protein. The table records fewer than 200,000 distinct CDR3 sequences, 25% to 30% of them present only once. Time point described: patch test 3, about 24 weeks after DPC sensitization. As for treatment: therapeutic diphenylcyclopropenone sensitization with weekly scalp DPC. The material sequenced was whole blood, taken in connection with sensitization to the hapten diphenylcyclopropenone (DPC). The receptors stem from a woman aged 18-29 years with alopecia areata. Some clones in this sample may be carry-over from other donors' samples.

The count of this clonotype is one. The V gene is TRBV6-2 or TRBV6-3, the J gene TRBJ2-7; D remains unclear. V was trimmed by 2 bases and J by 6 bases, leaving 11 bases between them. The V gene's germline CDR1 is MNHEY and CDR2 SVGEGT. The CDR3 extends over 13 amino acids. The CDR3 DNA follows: TGTGCCAGCAGTTACGGCGCCCGACTCGAGCAGTACTTC. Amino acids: CASSYGARLEQYF.

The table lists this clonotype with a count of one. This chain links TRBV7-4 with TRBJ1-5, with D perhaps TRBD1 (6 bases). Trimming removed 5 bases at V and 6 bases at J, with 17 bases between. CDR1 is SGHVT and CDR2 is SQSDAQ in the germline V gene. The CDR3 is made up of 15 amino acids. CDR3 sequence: CASSMANRGSQPQHF. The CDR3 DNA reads TGTGCCAGCAGCATGGCTAATAGGGGGAGTCAGCCCCAGCATTTT.

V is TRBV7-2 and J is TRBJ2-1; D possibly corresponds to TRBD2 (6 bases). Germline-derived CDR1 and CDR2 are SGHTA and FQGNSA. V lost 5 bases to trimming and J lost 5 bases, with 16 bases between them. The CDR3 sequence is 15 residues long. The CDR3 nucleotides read TGTGCCAGCAGCCCCCGTAGTGGCGGGGACAATGAGCAGTTCTTC. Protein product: CASSPRSGGDNEQFF.

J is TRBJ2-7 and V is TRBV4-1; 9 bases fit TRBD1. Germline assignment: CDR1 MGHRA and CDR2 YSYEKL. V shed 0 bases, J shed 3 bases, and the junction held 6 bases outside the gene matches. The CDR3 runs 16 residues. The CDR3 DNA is TGCGCCAGCAGCCAAGAAGAGGGGACAGGGATCTACGAGCAGTACTTC. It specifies CASSQEEGTGIYEQYF.

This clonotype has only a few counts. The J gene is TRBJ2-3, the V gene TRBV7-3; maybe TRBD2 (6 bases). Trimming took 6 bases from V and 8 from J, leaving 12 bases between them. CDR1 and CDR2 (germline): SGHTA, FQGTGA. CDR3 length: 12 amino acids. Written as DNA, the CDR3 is TGTGCCAGCAGGAGACTAGTCCGTACGCAGTATTTT. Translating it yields CASRRLVRTQYF.

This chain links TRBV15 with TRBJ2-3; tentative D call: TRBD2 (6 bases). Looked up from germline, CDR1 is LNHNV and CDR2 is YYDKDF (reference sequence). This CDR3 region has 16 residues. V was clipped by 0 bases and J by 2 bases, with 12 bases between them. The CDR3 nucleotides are TGTGCCACCAGCAGAGATACAGGACTAAACACAGATACGCAGTATTTT. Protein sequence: CATSRDTGLNTDTQYF. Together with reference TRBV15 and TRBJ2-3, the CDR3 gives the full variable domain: DAMVIQNPRYQVTQFGKPVTLSCSQTLNHNVMYWYQQKSSQAPKLLFHYYDKDFNNEADTPDNFQSRRPNTSFCFLDIRSPGLGDTAMYLCATSRDTGLNTDTQYFGPGTRLTVL.

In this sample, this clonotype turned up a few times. The CDR3 DNA follows: TGTGCCAGCAGTTATCAGGGTCCCGATGGCTACACCTTC. Its protein product is CASSYQGPDGYTF. The V and J genes are TRBV27 and TRBJ1-2, with D perhaps matching TRBD1 (5 bases). Trimming cost V 4 bases and J 6 bases, with 12 bases left between them. The CDR3 contains 13 residues. CDR1 is MNHEY and CDR2 is SMNVEV in the germline V gene (reference sequence).

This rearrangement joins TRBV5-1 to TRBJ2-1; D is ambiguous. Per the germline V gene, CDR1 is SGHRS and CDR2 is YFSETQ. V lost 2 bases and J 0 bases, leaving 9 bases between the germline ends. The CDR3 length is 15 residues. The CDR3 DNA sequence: TGCGCCAGCAGCTTAACCCGATTCTCCTACAATGAGCAGTTCTTC. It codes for CASSLTRFSYNEQFF.